Shown below are 20 T cell receptor beta chains from a single sample sequenced in a study of cytotoxic CD8 clonotypes in ibrutinib-treated CLL. Sequenced by immunoSEQ multiplex PCR; TCRdb stores in-frame clones only, minus some. The sample carries about 86,000 clones, around 84% recorded once. This specimen consisted of PBMCs, obtained before ibrutinib treatment. These receptors originate from a human donor with chronic lymphocytic leukemia.

There are a few counts of this clone. DNA for the CDR3: TGTGCCAGCAGCCGAAAAGACAGAAACACTGAAGCTTTCTTT. As protein: CASSRKDRNTEAFF. The gene calls are TRBV7-9 and TRBJ1-1; perhaps TRBD1 as D (5 bases). CDR1 SEHNR and CDR2 FQNEAQ come from the germline V gene (reference sequence). V lost 5 bases to trimming and J lost 2 bases, with 12 bases between them. CDR3 length equals 14 residues.

This chain joins TRBV28 and TRBJ2-1; 10 bases align to TRBD2. CDR1 and CDR2 from the germline V gene are MDHEN and SYDVKM. CDR3 length: 16 amino acids. The ends lost 5 bases at V and 8 bases at J; junction bases unmatched: 12. As DNA, the CDR3 is TGTGCCAGCAGTCCGCCCCCTAGCGGGAGTATTTATGAGCAGTTCTTC. It encodes CASSPPPSGSIYEQFF.

This chain connects TRBV11-3 to TRBJ2-3; perhaps D is TRBD1 or TRBD2 (5 bases each). The CDR3 loop spans 15 amino acids. CDR1 and CDR2 from the germline V gene are SGHNT and YENEEA. Trimming removed 5 bases at V and 0 bases at J, with 12 bases between. CDR3 bases: TGTGCCAGCAGCGGGGACCTGTTTAGCACAGATACGCAGTATTTT. Translating it yields CASSGDLFSTDTQYF.

The chain employs TRBV10-2 and TRBJ2-7, with no clear D. This CDR3 comprises 13 residues. CDR1 is WSHSY, CDR2 SAAADI, per germline. V lost 0 bases to trimming and J lost 2 bases, with 5 bases between them. The CDR3 DNA is TGCGCCAGCAGTGAGTCGTCCGCCTACGAGCAGTACTTC. Translating gives CASSESSAYEQYF.

The chain joins TRBV6-6 to TRBJ1-1, with TRBD1 matching 12 bases. The trim removed 4 bases at V and 4 bases at J, leaving 4 bases unmatched. Looked up from germline, CDR1 is MNHNY and CDR2 is SVGAGI (reference sequence). CDR3 length equals 15 residues. CDR3 nucleotide sequence: TGTGCCAGCAGTTCCGGGACAGGGGGCTTCACTGAAGCTTTCTTT. It encodes CASSSGTGGFTEAFF.

The V gene is TRBV30, the J gene TRBJ1-1; 7 positions match TRBD1. The CDR3 is 14 residues long. V dropped 2 bases and J dropped 5; count of bases not matched to a gene: 8. CDR1 is GTSNPN and CDR2 is SVGIG in the germline V gene (reference sequence). Written as DNA, the CDR3 is TGTGCCTGGAGTTTGTCCAGGGGGGGAACTGAAGCTTTCTTT. It is translated as CAWSLSRGGTEAFF. The whole variable domain, filled in from reference TRBV30 and TRBJ1-1, reads SQTIHQWPATLVQPVGSPLSLECTVEGTSNPNLYWYRQAAGRGLQLLFYSVGIGQISSEVPQNLSASRPQDRQFILSSKKLLLSDSGFYLCAWSLSRGGTEAFFGQGTRLTVV.

The chain combines TRBV11-2 with TRBJ1-2, with TRBD1 matching 11 bases. The CDR3 contains 15 residues. Losses at the gene ends were 5 bases for V and 8 bases for J; bases not matched to a gene: 10. CDR1 SGHAT and CDR2 FQNNGV come from the germline V gene. Here the CDR3 reads CASSLPRDRGLGYTF. The DNA for the CDR3 is TGTGCCAGCAGCCTCCCCCGGGACAGGGGGTTAGGCTACACCTTC.

DNA for the CDR3: TGTGCCAGCAGCTTAGGGGCGAAGCAAGAGACCCAGTACTTC. It is translated as CASSLGAKQETQYF. This chain links TRBV7-6 with TRBJ2-5; D unclear. This CDR3 has 14 residues. Trimming took 1 base from V and 2 from J, leaving 8 bases between them. Germline V gene data show CDR1 as SGHVS and CDR2 as FNYEAQ.

The chain combines TRBV10-3 with TRBJ2-1; TRBD2 matches at 14 bases. This CDR3 spans 17 amino acids. After removal of 0 bases from V and 9 bases from J, the junction contained 7 bases not matched to a gene. The V gene's germline CDR1 is ENHRY and CDR2 SYGVKD. This CDR3 reads CAISESINGLAGGEQFF. CDR3 bases: TGTGCCATCAGTGAGTCTATTAACGGACTAGCGGGAGGTGAGCAGTTCTTC.

The rearrangement joins TRBV11-1 to TRBJ2-3; the D call may be TRBD1 or TRBD2 (5 bases each). The CDR3 is 14 amino acids. V lost 7 bases and J lost 1, with 12 bases in between. Germline V gene lookup returns CDR1 SGHAT and CDR2 FQDESV (reference sequence). CDR3 protein: CASTEGTGTDTQYF. In DNA, the CDR3 is TGTGCCAGCACTGAAGGGACGGGCACAGATACGCAGTATTTT. The full variable domain, completed using reference TRBV11-1 and TRBJ2-3, is EAEVAQSPRYKITEKSQAVAFWCDPISGHATLYWYRQILGQGPELLVQFQDESVVDDSQLPKDRFSAERLKGVDSTLKIQPAELGDSAMYLCASTEGTGTDTQYFGPGTRLTVL.

The rearrangement uses TRBV27 and TRBJ2-1, with no clear D. Between the trimmed V and J ends, which lost 3 bases and 1 base, there was a span of 10 bases. Germline CDR1 and CDR2: MNHEY and SMNVEV (reference sequence). The CDR3 is 15 amino acids. The CDR3 loop is CASSFGQVSYNEQFF. In nucleotides, the CDR3 is TGTGCCAGCAGTTTCGGGCAGGTTTCCTACAATGAGCAGTTCTTC.

The chain uses TRBV5-1 and TRBJ1-2, with 10 bases fitting TRBD1. The CDR3 is made up of 14 amino acids. The V gene end was trimmed by 6 bases and the J gene end by 2 bases; junction bases not matched to a gene: 4. Germline V gives CDR1 SGHRS, CDR2 YFSETQ. The CDR3 protein is CASTWGQGNYGYTF. CDR3 nucleotides: TGCGCCAGCACCTGGGGACAGGGGAACTATGGCTACACCTTC.

This clone has just one count. The CDR3 region has the DNA TGTGCCAGTAGTACGGACAGGACGACCTACGAGCAGTACTTC. The encoded protein is CASSTDRTTYEQYF. V usage is TRBV19 and J usage is TRBJ2-7, with TRBD1 identical over 7 bases. The junction had 5 bases not matched to a gene; V was cut back by 4 bases and J by 2 bases. This CDR3 has 14 residues. CDR1 LNHDA and CDR2 SQIVND come from the germline V gene (reference sequence). The full variable domain, its missing parts supplied by reference TRBV19 and TRBJ2-7, is DGGITQSPKYLFRKEGQNVTLSCEQNLNHDAMYWYRQDPGQGLRLIYYSQIVNDFQKGDIAEGYSVSREKKESFPLTVTSAQKNPTAFYLCASSTDRTTYEQYFGPGTRLTVT.

This clone was recorded once. The J gene is TRBJ2-2, the V gene TRBV5-1; TRBD1 matches at 9 bases. The CDR3 contains 16 residues. Germline CDR1 is SGHRS and CDR2 is YFSETQ. V lost 2 bases and J lost 4; bases outside the gene matches: 6. The CDR3 is CASSLNRGLGTGELFF. The CDR3 DNA reads TGCGCCAGCAGCTTAAACAGGGGGCTGGGCACCGGGGAGCTGTTTTTT.

This chain uses TRBV10-2 with TRBJ2-1; D ambiguous. CDR1 is WSHSY and CDR2 is SAAADI in the germline V gene. The length of the CDR3 is 14 residues. Trimming shortened V by 7 bases and J by 6 bases, and 16 bases separated the two germline ends. In DNA, the CDR3 is TGCGCCAGCACCCTGACCCGCTTGGGCAATGAGCAGTTCTTC. It encodes CASTLTRLGNEQFF.

Worth noting for this clone: Germline and junction disagree at one end, which may indicate a read error. Here the CDR3 reads CASRGGRSVAF. DNA for the CDR3: TGTGCCAGCAGGGGGGGCCGCTCCGTGGCCTTC. This chain uses TRBV6-1 with TRBJ2-7, with D tentatively TRBD1 or TRBD2 (6 bases each). CDR3 length: 11 residues. The germline CDR1 and CDR2 sequences are MNHNS and SASEGT.

This clone was counted a few times. V is TRBV28 and J is TRBJ1-2, with TRBD1 as a possible D gene (6 bases). Germline V gene lookup returns CDR1 MDHEN and CDR2 SYDVKM. Trimming pared 7 bases from V and 2 bases from J, leaving 20 bases between. The CDR3 length is 16 residues. The CDR3 is CASKPLGGSSNYGYTF. The CDR3 region has the DNA TGTGCCAGCAAACCCCTTGGGGGCTCTTCAAACTATGGCTACACCTTC.

The gene calls are TRBV4-1 and TRBJ2-7; TRBD1 matches 9 bases. This CDR3 has 16 residues. Trimming removed 4 bases from V and 3 bases from J; junction bases left unmatched: 10. Germline loops: CDR1 MGHRA, CDR2 YSYEKL. The CDR3: CASSPPPGTGSYEQYF. The CDR3 DNA reads TGCGCCAGCAGCCCTCCACCCGGGACAGGGAGCTACGAGCAGTACTTC.

Many counts were recorded for this clone. The chain uses TRBV30 and TRBJ1-1, with 8 nucleotides matching TRBD1. V lost 2 bases, J lost 4 bases, and 3 bases stayed unmatched. CDR3 length equals 13 residues. The germline CDR1 and CDR2 sequences are GTSNPN and SVGIG (reference sequence). The CDR3 nucleotides are TGTGCCTGGAGTACCACAGGGGGCACTGAAGCTTTCTTT. Its protein is CAWSTTGGTEAFF.

The chain recombines TRBV7-8 with TRBJ2-3, with 9 bases aligning to TRBD2. With 5 bases clipped from V and 5 bases from J, the junction kept 8 bases outside the gene matches. The CDR3 sequence is 15 residues long. Germline CDR1 SGHVS, CDR2 FQNEAQ. CDR3 sequence (DNA): TGTGCCAGCAGCCCCCGGAGGCGGGAGGGAGATACGCAGTATTTT. This gives the protein CASSPRRREGDTQYF.